Listed below are T cell receptor beta chains from one sample, sequenced in a study of breast tumors, draining lymph nodes, adjacent tissues. TCRdb ran MiXCR on the multiplex PCR reads and lists one entry per CDR3 protein. In the table there are about 120,000 distinct CDR3 sequences, 15% to 20% of which are singletons. Sample: axillary lymph node tissue. The receptors shown here come from a female donor with breast cancer. Some clones in this sample may be carry-over from other donors' samples. Each CDR3 is given with its conserved first and last residue. The D gene is left open where the match is weak. Clone size appears in some rows only: once, few, many, or a class for an expanded clone.

J: TRBJ2-7; V: TRBV6-5; D: TRBD1; size: many; CDR3: CASSARDRGLFYEQYF; DNA: TGTGCCAGCAGTGCCCGGGACAGGGGGCTTTTCTACGAGCAGTACTTC
J: TRBJ1-5; V: TRBV29-1; D: NA; size: many; CDR3: CSVDTGLNQPQHF; DNA: TGCAGCGTTGATACAGGGCTCAATCAGCCCCAGCATTTT
J: TRBJ1-2; V: TRBV10-1; D: NA; size: NA; CDR3: CASSETGYYGYTF; DNA: TGCGCCAGCAGTGAGACAGGCTACTATGGCTACACCTTC
J: TRBJ2-1; V: TRBV9; D: TRBD2; size: many; CDR3: CASSVRVLAGGSYNEQFF; DNA: TGTGCCAGCAGCGTAAGGGTGCTAGCGGGGGGCTCCTACAATGAGCAGTTCTTC
J: TRBJ2-3; V: TRBV6-1; D: NA; size: many; CDR3: CASRLGSTDTQYF; DNA: TGTGCCAGCAGGCTAGGAAGCACAGATACGCAGTATTTT
J: TRBJ2-3; V: TRBV12-3/TRBV12-4; D: NA; size: many; CDR3: CASSPRGRGTDTQYF; DNA: TGTGCCAGCAGCCCCCGTGGCAGGGGAACAGATACGCAGTATTTT
J: TRBJ2-7; V: TRBV30; D: TRBD1; size: many; CDR3: CAWSALGTGGYHEQYF; DNA: TGTGCCTGGAGTGCCCTCGGGACAGGGGGTTACCACGAGCAGTACTTC
J: TRBJ2-5; V: TRBV30; D: NA; size: NA; CDR3: CAWSVQGETQYF; DNA: TGTGCCTGGAGTGTACAAGGGGAGACCCAGTACTTC
J: TRBJ2-7; V: TRBV7-7; D: NA; size: many; CDR3: CASSPRVNTYEQYF; DNA: TGTGCTAGCAGCCCGAGGGTCAACACCTACGAGCAGTACTTC
J: TRBJ1-4; V: TRBV20-1; D: NA; size: many; CDR3: CSARDLRGRGSNEKLFF; DNA: TGCAGTGCTAGAGATTTACGGGGCCGTGGTTCCAATGAAAAACTGTTTTTT
J: TRBJ1-2; V: TRBV28; D: NA; size: many; CDR3: CASSLTQSGGYTF; DNA: TGTGCCAGCAGTCTGACCCAGAGTGGGGGCTACACCTTC
J: TRBJ2-7; V: TRBV20-1; D: TRBD1; size: many; CDR3: CSAYRGHEQYF; DNA: TGCAGTGCATACAGGGGTCACGAGCAGTACTTC
J: TRBJ2-6; V: TRBV20-1; D: NA; size: many; CDR3: CSASFSGANVLTF; DNA: TGCAGTGCTAGCTTCTCTGGGGCCAACGTCCTGACTTTC
J: TRBJ2-5; V: TRBV12-5; D: NA; size: many; CDR3: CASGFPWQETQYF; DNA: TGTGCTAGTGGTTTCCCCTGGCAAGAGACCCAGTACTTC
J: TRBJ2-3; V: TRBV20-1; D: TRBD2; size: many; CDR3: CSAEEGLAGGADTQYF; DNA: TGCAGTGCTGAGGAGGGACTAGCCGGCGGGGCAGATACGCAGTATTTT
J: TRBJ2-1; V: TRBV20-1; D: NA; size: NA; CDR3: CSARESGAYDEQFF; DNA: TGCAGTGCTAGGGAATCAGGGGCCTACGATGAGCAGTTCTTC
J: TRBJ2-2; V: TRBV5-4; D: NA; size: many; CDR3: CASSLDTNTGELFF; DNA: TGTGCCAGCAGCTTGGACACGAACACCGGGGAGCTGTTTTTT
J: TRBJ2-6; V: TRBV9; D: TRBD1; size: many; CDR3: CASSPRGSAGANVLTF; DNA: TGTGCCAGCAGCCCCAGGGGGTCGGCAGGGGCCAACGTCCTGACTTTC
J: TRBJ2-2; V: TRBV9; D: TRBD1; size: many; CDR3: CASSSGTGKTGELFF; DNA: TGTGCTAGCAGTTCCGGGACAGGGAAAACCGGGGAGCTGTTTTTT
J: TRBJ1-2; V: TRBV5-1; D: NA; size: many; CDR3: CASSSFDRGYGYTF; DNA: TGCGCCAGCAGCTCCTTCGACAGAGGCTATGGCTACACCTTC
J: TRBJ2-2; V: TRBV5-6; D: TRBD1; size: many; CDR3: CASSPLGQGSGELFF; DNA: TGTGCCAGCAGCCCGCTCGGACAGGGATCCGGGGAGCTGTTTTTT
J: TRBJ2-7; V: TRBV20-1; D: NA; size: many; CDR3: CSAMGSEQYF; DNA: TGCAGTGCTATGGGGAGCGAGCAGTACTTC
J: TRBJ1-6; V: TRBV3-1; D: NA; size: many; CDR3: CASSQEARAPYNSPLHF; DNA: TGTGCCAGCAGCCAAGAGGCGCGCGCTCCCTATAATTCACCCCTCCACTTT
J: TRBJ2-5; V: TRBV9; D: NA; size: many; CDR3: CASSVGFGAGRETQYF; DNA: TGTGCCAGCAGCGTAGGTTTTGGGGCCGGGCGGGAGACCCAGTACTTC
J: TRBJ2-5; V: TRBV6-1; D: TRBD1; size: once; CDR3: CASGQGLETQYF; DNA: TGTGCCAGCGGACAGGGTTTAGAGACCCAGTACTTC
J: TRBJ2-5; V: TRBV19; D: TRBD2; size: many; CDR3: CASSGTSVETQYF; DNA: TGTGCCAGTAGTGGTACTAGCGTGGAGACCCAGTACTTC
J: TRBJ2-7; V: TRBV11-2; D: NA; size: many; CDR3: CASSPDYSYEQYF; DNA: TGTGCCAGCAGCCCCGACTATTCCTACGAGCAGTACTTC
J: TRBJ2-7; V: TRBV20-1; D: NA; size: many; CDR3: CSAKFPSGYEQYF; DNA: TGCAGTGCAAAGTTCCCCTCAGGGTACGAGCAGTACTTC
J: TRBJ1-1; V: TRBV12-3/TRBV12-4; D: NA; size: NA; CDR3: CASSFEAGEAFF; DNA: TGTGCCAGCAGTTTTGAGGCGGGAGAAGCTTTCTTT
J: TRBJ1-5; V: TRBV18; D: NA; size: few; CDR3: CASSPRTVNQPQHF; DNA: TGTGCCAGCTCACCGCGGACAGTCAATCAGCCCCAGCATTTT
J: TRBJ2-6; V: TRBV19; D: NA; size: NA; CDR3: CASSLDGSSGANVLTF; DNA: TGTGCCAGTAGCCTAGACGGTAGCTCTGGGGCCAACGTCCTGACTTTC
J: TRBJ1-5; V: TRBV20-1; D: NA; size: many; CDR3: CSARESGGPGNQPQHF; DNA: TGCAGTGCTAGGGAGTCGGGGGGCCCTGGCAATCAGCCCCAGCATTTT
J: TRBJ1-2; V: TRBV20-1; D: NA; size: many; CDR3: CSANARGVNYGYTF; DNA: TGCAGTGCTAACGCGCGGGGAGTGAACTATGGCTACACCTTC
J: TRBJ2-2; V: TRBV7-9; D: NA; size: many; CDR3: CASSTGPNTGELFF; DNA: TGTGCCAGCAGCACCGGTCCCAACACCGGGGAGCTGTTTTTT
J: TRBJ1-1; V: TRBV19; D: NA; size: NA; CDR3: CASSIGGTYTEAFF; DNA: TGTGCCAGTAGTATCGGGGGAACGTACACTGAAGCTTTCTTT
J: TRBJ2-5; V: TRBV3-1; D: NA; size: NA; CDR3: CASSGRGLETQYF; DNA: TGTGCCAGCAGCGGTCGGGGGCTGGAGACCCAGTACTTC
J: TRBJ2-7; V: TRBV5-1; D: NA; size: many; CDR3: CASSIAGRGNGEQYF; DNA: TGCGCCAGCAGCATAGCAGGGCGAGGGAATGGGGAGCAGTACTTC
J: TRBJ2-1; V: TRBV18; D: TRBD2; size: few; CDR3: CASSPPLAGFNEQFF; DNA: TGTGCCAGCTCGCCACCACTAGCGGGCTTTAATGAGCAGTTCTTC
J: TRBJ2-1; V: TRBV7-2; D: TRBD1; size: many; CDR3: CASGAEGERTGTRVGQFF; DNA: TGTGCCAGCGGGGCAGAGGGGGAGCGGACAGGGACCCGAGTGGGGCAGTTCTTC
J: TRBJ2-1; V: TRBV7-2; D: NA; size: once; CDR3: CASTISDMGAGVGNEQFF; DNA: TGTGCCAGCACCATTAGCGACATGGGGGCGGGAGTTGGGAATGAGCAGTTCTTC
J: TRBJ1-5; V: TRBV15; D: TRBD1; size: NA; CDR3: CATSPRTGAATWDQPQHF; DNA: TGTGCCACCAGCCCCCGGACAGGGGCCGCAACCTGGGATCAGCCCCAGCATTTT
J: TRBJ1-4; V: TRBV18; D: NA; size: few; CDR3: CASSPSRATNEKLFF; DNA: TGTGCCAGCTCACCATCCCGTGCAACTAATGAAAAACTGTTTTTT
J: TRBJ2-1; V: TRBV7-8; D: NA; size: many; CDR3: CASSLEGRFDEQFF; DNA: TGTGCCAGCAGCTTAGAGGGGAGGTTCGATGAGCAGTTCTTC